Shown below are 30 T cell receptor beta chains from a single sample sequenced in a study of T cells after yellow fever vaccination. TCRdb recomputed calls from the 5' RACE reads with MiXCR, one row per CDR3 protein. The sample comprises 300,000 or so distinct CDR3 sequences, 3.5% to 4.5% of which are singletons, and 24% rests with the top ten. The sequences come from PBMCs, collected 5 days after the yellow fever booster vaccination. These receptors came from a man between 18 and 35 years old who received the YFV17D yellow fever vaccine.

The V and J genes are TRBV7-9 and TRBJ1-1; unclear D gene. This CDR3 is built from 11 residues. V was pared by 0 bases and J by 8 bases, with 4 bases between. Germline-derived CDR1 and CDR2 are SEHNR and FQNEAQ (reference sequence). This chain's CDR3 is CASSLASEAFF. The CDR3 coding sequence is TGTGCCAGCAGCTTAGCCAGCGAAGCTTTCTTT.

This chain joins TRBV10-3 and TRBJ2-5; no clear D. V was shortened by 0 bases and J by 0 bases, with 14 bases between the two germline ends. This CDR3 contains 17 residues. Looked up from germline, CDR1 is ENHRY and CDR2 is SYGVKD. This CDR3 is CAISESPVARYQETQYF. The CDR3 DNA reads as TGTGCCATCAGTGAGTCGCCGGTAGCTAGGTACCAAGAGACCCAGTACTTC.

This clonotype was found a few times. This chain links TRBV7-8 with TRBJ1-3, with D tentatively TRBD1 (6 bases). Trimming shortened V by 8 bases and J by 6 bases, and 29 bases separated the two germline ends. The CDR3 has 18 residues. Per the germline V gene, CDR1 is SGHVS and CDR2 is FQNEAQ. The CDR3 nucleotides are TGTGCCAGCGTCGAGAGGGGAGACCTTGGGGGACACCTAAACACCATATATTTT. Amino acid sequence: CASVERGDLGGHLNTIYF.

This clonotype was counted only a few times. As DNA, the CDR3 is TGTGCCAGCAGCTTAAGAGAGCCGTACCAAGAGACCCAGTACTTC. Protein product: CASSLREPYQETQYF. The rearrangement uses TRBV7-9 and TRBJ2-5, with no clear D. This CDR3 has 15 residues. The germline CDR1 and CDR2 sequences are SEHNR and FQNEAQ (reference sequence). V was cut by 2 bases and J by 0 bases, with 10 bases left in between.

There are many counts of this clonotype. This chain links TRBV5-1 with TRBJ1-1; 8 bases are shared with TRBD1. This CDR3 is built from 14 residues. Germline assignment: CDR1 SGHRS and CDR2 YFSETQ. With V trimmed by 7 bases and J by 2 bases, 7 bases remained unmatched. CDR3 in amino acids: CASLKDRGNTEAFF. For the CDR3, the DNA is TGCGCCAGCTTGAAAGACAGGGGAAACACTGAAGCTTTCTTT. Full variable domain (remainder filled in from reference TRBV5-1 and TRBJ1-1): KAGVTQTPRYLIKTRGQQVTLSCSPISGHRSVSWYQQTPGQGLQFLFEYFSETQRNKGNFPGRFSGRQFSNSRSEMNVSTLELGDSALYLCASLKDRGNTEAFFGQGTRLTVV.

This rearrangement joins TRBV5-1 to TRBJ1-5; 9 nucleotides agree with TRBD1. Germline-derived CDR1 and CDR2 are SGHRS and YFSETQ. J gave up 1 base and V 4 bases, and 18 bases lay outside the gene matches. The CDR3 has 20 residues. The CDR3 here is CASSPEGIIDRGDSNQPQHF. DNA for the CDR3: TGCGCCAGCAGCCCCGAGGGTATTATAGACAGGGGGGACAGCAATCAGCCCCAGCATTTT. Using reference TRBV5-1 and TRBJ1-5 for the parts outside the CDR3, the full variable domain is KAGVTQTPRYLIKTRGQQVTLSCSPISGHRSVSWYQQTPGQGLQFLFEYFSETQRNKGNFPGRFSGRQFSNSRSEMNVSTLELGDSALYLCASSPEGIIDRGDSNQPQHFGDGTRLSIL.

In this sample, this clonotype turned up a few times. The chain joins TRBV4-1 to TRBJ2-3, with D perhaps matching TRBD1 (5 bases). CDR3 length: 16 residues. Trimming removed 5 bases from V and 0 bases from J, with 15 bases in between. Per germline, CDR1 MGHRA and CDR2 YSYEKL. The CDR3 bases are TGCGCCAGCAGCTTAGCAAGGGGCTCTAGCACAGATACGCAGTATTTT. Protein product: CASSLARGSSTDTQYF.

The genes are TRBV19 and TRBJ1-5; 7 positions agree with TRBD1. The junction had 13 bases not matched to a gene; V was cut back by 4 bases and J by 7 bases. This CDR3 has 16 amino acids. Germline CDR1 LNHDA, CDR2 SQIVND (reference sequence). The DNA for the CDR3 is TGTGCCAGTAGTAGGGTTCGGGACAGCCTGGGCCAGCCCCAGCATTTT. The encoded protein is CASSRVRDSLGQPQHF.

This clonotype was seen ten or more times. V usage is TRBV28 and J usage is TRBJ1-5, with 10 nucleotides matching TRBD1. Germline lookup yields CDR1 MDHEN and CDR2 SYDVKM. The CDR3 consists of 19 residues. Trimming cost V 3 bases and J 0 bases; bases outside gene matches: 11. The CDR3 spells CASSFLRDRGPSSNQPQHF. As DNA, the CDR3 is TGTGCCAGCAGTTTCCTCCGGGACAGGGGACCCAGTAGCAATCAGCCCCAGCATTTT.

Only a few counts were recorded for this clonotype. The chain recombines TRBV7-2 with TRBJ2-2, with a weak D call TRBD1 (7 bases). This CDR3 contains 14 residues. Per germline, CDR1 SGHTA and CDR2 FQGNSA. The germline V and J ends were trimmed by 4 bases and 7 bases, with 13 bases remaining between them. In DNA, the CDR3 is TGTGCCAGCAGCTCTTCAGGGGGGATCGGGGAGCTGTTTTTT. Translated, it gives CASSSSGGIGELFF.

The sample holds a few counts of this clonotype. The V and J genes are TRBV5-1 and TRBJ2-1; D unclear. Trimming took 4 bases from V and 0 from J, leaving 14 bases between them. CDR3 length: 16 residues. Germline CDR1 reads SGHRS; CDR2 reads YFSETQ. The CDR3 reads CASSRREVRSYNEQFF. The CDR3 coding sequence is TGCGCCAGCAGCCGGAGAGAGGTGCGCTCCTACAATGAGCAGTTCTTC.

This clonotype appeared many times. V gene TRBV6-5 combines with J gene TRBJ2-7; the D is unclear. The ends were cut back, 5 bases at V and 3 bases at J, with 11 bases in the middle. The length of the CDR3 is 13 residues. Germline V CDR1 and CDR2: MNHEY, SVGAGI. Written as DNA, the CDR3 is TGTGCCAGCAGTGCCCGACACATCTACGAGCAGTACTTC. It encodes CASSARHIYEQYF.

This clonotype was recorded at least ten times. Here the CDR3 DNA reads TGTGCCAGCAGCTTACTAGGATCTAACACCGGGGAGCTGTTTTTT. Encoded protein: CASSLLGSNTGELFF. The chain joins TRBV7-9 to TRBJ2-2; no definite D call. This CDR3 spans 15 amino acids. In germline, CDR1 is SEHNR, CDR2 FQNEAQ (reference sequence). The V end was cut by 2 bases, the J end by 2 bases, with 9 bases between.

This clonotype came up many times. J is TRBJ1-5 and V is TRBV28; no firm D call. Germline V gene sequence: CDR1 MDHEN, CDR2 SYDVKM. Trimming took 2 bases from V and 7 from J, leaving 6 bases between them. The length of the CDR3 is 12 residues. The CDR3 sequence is CASSLIEQPQHF. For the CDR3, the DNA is TGTGCCAGCAGTTTAATTGAACAGCCCCAGCATTTT.

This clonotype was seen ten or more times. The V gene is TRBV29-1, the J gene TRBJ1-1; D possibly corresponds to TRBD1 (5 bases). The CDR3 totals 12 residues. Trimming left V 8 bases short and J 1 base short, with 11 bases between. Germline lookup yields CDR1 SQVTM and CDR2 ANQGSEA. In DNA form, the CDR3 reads TGCAGCTCCTGGGACGGGAACACTGAAGCTTTCTTT. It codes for CSSWDGNTEAFF.

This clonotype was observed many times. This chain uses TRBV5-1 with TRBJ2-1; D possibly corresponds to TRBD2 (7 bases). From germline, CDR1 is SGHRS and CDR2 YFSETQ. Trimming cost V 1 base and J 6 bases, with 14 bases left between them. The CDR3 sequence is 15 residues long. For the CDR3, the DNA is TGCGCCAGCAGCTTGCGGGGGGCCCCCTTCAATGAGCAGTTCTTC. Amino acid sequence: CASSLRGAPFNEQFF.

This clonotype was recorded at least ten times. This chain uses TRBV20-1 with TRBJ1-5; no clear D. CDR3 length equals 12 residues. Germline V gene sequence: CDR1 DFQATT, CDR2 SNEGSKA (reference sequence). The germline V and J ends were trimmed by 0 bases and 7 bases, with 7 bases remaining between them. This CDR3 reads CSARERNQPQHF. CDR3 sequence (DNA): TGCAGTGCTAGAGAAAGAAACCAGCCCCAGCATTTT.

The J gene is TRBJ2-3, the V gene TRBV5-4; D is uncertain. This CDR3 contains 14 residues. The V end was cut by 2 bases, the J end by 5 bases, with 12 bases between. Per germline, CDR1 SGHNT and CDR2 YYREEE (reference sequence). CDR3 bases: TGTGCCAGCAGCTTATCCCCTGCGGAAGATACGCAGTATTTT. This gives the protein CASSLSPAEDTQYF. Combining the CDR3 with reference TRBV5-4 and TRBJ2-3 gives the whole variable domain ETGVTQSPTHLIKTRGQQVTLRCSSQSGHNTVSWYQQALGQGPQFIFQYYREEENGRGNFPPRFSGLQFPNYSSELNVNALELDDSALYLCASSLSPAEDTQYFGPGTRLTVL.

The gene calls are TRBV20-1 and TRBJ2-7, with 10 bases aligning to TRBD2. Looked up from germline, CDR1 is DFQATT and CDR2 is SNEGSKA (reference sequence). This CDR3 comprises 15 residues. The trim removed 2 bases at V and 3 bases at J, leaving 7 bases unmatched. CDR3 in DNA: TGCAGTGCTAGAACCAGCGGGGGGGCACTCTACGAGCAGTACTTC. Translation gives CSARTSGGALYEQYF.

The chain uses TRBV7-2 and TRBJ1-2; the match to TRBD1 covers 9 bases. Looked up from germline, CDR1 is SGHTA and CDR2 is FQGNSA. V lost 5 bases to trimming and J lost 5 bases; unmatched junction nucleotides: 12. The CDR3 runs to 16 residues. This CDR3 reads CASSPPGDRAIYGYTF. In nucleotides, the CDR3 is TGTGCCAGCAGCCCCCCCGGGGACAGGGCCATATATGGCTACACCTTC.

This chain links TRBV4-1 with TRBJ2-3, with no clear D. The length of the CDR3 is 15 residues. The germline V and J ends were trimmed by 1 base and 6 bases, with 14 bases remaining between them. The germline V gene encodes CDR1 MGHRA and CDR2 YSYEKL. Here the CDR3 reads CASSQGLQVGDTQYF. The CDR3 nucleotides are TGCGCCAGCAGCCAAGGTTTGCAGGTAGGGGATACGCAGTATTTT.

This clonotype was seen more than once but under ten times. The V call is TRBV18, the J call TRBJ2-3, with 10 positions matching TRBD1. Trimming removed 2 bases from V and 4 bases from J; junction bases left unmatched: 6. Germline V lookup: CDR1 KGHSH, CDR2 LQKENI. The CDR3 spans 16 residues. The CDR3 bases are TGTGCCAGCTCACCAGTGGGACAGGGGAGCCCAGATACGCAGTATTTT. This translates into CASSPVGQGSPDTQYF.

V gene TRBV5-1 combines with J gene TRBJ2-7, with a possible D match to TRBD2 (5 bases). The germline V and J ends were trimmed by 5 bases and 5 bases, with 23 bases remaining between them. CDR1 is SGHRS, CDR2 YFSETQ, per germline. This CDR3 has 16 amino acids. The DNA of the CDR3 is TGCGCCAGCAGTCGGCCCCCGGAACTCGGGCGGGACGAGCAGTACTTC. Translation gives CASSRPPELGRDEQYF.

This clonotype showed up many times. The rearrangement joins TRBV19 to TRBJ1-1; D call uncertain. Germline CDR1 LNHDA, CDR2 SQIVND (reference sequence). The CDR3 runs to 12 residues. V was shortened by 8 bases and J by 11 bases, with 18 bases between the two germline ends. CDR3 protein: CASSEWALPAFF. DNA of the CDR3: TGTGCCAGTTCCGAATGGGCCCTCCCGGCTTTCTTT.

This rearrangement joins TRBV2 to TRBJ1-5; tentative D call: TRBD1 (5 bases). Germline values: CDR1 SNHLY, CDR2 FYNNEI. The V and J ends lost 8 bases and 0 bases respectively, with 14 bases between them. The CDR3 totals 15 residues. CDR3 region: CASRWTKSSNQPQHF. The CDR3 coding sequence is TGTGCCAGCCGATGGACAAAAAGTAGCAATCAGCCCCAGCATTTT.

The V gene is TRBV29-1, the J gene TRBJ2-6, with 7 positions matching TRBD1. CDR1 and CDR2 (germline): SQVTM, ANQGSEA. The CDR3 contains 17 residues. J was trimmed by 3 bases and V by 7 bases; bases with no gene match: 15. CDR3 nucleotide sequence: TGCAGCGCGGACCTGACAGGGAAGGCGGGTGGGGCCAACGTCCTGACTTTC. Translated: CSADLTGKAGGANVLTF.

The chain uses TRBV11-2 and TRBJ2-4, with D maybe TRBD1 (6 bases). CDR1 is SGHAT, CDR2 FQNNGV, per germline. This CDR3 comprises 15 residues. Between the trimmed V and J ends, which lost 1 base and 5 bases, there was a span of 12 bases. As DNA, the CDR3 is TGTGCCAGCAGCTTAGTGTCCAGGGGCGAAAACATTCAGTACTTC. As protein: CASSLVSRGENIQYF.

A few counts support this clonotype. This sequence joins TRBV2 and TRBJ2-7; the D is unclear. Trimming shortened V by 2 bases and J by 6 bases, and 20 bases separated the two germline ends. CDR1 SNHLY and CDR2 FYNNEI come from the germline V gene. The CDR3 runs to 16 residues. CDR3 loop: CASSEPGKGPWREQYF. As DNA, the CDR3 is TGTGCCAGCAGTGAACCGGGTAAGGGTCCCTGGCGCGAGCAGTACTTC.

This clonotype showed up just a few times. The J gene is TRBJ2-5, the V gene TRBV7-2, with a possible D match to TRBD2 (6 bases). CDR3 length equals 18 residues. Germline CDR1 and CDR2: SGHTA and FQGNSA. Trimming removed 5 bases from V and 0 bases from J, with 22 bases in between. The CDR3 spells CASSSSLEEGYYQETQYF. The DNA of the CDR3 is TGTGCCAGCAGCAGCAGCTTGGAGGAGGGGTACTACCAAGAGACCCAGTACTTC.

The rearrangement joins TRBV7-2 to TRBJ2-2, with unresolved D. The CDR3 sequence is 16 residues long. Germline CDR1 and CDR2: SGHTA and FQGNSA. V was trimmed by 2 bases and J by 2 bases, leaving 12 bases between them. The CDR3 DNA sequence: TGTGCCAGCAGCTTAATGGTCAGGATTAACACCGGGGAGCTGTTTTTT. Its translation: CASSLMVRINTGELFF. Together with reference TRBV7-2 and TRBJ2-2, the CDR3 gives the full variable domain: GAGVSQSPSNKVTEKGKDVELRCDPISGHTALYWYRQSLGQGLEFLIYFQGNSAPDKSGLPSDRFSAERTGGSVSTLTIQRTQQEDSAVYLCASSLMVRINTGELFFGEGSRLTVL.